This T cell receptor beta chain was profiled in a study of blood T cell repertoires in COVID-19. Whole-study context: The cDNA or gDNA used as material had been derived from T cells, B-cell-depleted T cells, or PBMCs.

The table came from immunoSEQ multiplex PCR; TCRdb's copy has only in-frame clones and leaves some out. Of 95,000 to 150,000 clones in the sample, under 85% were seen once. V shed 4 bases, J shed 3 bases, and the junction held 3 bases outside the gene matches. CDR1 is SGHVS, CDR2 FNYEAQ, per germline. The CDR3 extends over 15 amino acids. The clonotype was recovered from a man aged 55 to 70 with acute or convalescent COVID-19. The chain combines TRBV7-6 with TRBJ2-7; TRBD2 aligns across 13 bases. The sample comprised peripheral blood. CDR3 coding DNA: TGTGCCAGCAGCTCGGGGACTAGCGGGAACTACGAGCAGTACTTC. This encodes CASSSGTSGNYEQYF.